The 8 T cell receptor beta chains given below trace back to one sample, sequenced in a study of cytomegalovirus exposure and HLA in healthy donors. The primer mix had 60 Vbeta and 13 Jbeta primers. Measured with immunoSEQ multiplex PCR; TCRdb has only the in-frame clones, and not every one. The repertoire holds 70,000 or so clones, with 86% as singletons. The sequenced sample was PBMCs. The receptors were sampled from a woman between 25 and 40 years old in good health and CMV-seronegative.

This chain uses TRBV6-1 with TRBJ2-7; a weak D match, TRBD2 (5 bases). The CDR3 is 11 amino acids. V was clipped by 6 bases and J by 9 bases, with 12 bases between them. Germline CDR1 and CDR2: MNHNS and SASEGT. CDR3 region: CASSASEGQYF. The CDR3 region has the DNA TGTGCCAGCAGCGCAAGCGAGGGGCAGTACTTC.

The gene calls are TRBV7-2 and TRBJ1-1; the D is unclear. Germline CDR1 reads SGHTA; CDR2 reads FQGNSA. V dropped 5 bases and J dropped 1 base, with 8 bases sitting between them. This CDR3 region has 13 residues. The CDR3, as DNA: TGTGCCAGCAGCCGAGGGAGGAACACTGAAGCTTTCTTT. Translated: CASSRGRNTEAFF.

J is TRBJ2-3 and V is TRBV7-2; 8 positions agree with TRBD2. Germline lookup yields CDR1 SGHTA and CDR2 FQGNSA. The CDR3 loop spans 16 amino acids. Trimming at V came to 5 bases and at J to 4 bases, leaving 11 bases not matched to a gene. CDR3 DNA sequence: TGTGCCAGCAGCCACAGACGAGCGGGAGTAGCAGATACGCAGTATTTT. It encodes CASSHRRAGVADTQYF.

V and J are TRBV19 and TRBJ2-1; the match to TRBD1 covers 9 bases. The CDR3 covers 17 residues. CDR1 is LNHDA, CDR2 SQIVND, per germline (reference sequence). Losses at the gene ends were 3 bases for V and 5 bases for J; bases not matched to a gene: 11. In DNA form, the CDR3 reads TGTGCCAGTAGTATGTCAACACAGGGGGCCGGAGACAATGAGCAGTTCTTC. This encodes CASSMSTQGAGDNEQFF.

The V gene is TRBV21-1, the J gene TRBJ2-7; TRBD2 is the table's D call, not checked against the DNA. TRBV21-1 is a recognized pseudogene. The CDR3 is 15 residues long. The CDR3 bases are TGTGCCAGCAGCAAAGGCGGCGGGAGCTCCTACGAGCAGTACTTC. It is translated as CASSKGGGSSYEQYF.

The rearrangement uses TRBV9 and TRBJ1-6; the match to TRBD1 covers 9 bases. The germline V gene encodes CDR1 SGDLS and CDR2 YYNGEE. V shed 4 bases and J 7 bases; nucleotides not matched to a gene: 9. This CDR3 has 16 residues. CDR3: CASSPYGQGPNSPLHF. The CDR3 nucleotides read TGTGCCAGCAGCCCTTATGGACAGGGGCCGAATTCACCCCTCCACTTT. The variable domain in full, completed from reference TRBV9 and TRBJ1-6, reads DSGVTQTPKHLITATGQRVTLRCSPRSGDLSVYWYQQSLDQGLQFLIQYYNGEERAKGNILERFSAQQFPDLHSELNLSSLELGDSALYFCASSPYGQGPNSPLHFGNGTRLTVT.

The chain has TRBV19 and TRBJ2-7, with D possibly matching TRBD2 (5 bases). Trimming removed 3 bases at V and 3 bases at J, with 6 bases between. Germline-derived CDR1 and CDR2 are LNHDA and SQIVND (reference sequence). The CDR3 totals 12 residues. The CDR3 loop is CASSMGDYEQYF. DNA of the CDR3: TGTGCCAGTAGTATGGGAGACTACGAGCAGTACTTC.

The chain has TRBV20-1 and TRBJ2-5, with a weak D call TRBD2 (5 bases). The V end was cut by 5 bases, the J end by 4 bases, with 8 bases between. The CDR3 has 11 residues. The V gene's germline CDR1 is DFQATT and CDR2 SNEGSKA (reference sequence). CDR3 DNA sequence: TGCAGTGCTGGCCGGGGAGAGACCCAGTACTTC. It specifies CSAGRGETQYF.